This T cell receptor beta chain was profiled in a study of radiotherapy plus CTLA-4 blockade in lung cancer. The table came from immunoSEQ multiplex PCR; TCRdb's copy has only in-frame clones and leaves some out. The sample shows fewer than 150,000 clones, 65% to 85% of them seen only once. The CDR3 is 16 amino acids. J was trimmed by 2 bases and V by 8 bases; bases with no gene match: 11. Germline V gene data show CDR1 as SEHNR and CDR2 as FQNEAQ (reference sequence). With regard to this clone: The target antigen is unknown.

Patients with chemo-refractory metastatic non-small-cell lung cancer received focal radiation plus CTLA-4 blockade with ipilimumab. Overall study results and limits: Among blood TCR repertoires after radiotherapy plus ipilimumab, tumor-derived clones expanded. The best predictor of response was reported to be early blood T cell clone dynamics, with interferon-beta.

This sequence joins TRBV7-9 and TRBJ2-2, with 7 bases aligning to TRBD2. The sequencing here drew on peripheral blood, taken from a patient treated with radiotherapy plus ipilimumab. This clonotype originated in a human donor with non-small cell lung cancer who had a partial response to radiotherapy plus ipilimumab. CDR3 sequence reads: CASSHSGIFNTGELFF. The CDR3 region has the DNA TGTGCCAGCTCCCACAGCGGGATCTTTAACACCGGGGAGCTGTTTTTT.